Sequencing of this T cell receptor beta chain was carried out in a study of T cell responses to AZD1222 COVID-19 vaccine. Germline V gene sequence: CDR1 LNHDA, CDR2 SQIVND (reference sequence). V was pared by 8 bases and J by 0 bases, with 11 bases between. This CDR3 spans 15 amino acids. Sequencing was performed with immunoSEQ multiplex PCR; in TCRdb, only in-frame clones are kept and a portion is missing. Altogether about 140,000 clones are present, roughly 88% being singletons, with the ten largest covering under 3.5%. This material consisted of peripheral blood, taken on day 0 of AZD1222 vaccination. The TCR sequence derives from an adult in good health. The J gene is TRBJ2-6, the V gene TRBV19; perhaps TRBD1 as D (5 bases). This CDR3 is CASQQDPSGANVLTF. CDR3 DNA: TGTGCCAGTCAACAGGACCCCTCTGGGGCCAACGTCCTGACTTTC.